The 26 T cell receptor beta chains presented below share a single source sample, sequenced in a study of blood T cell repertoires in COVID-19 (dated by TCRdb to about 2020). The method was the immunoSEQ multiplex PCR assay. TCRdb's version of the immuneACCESS table is confined to in-frame rearrangements and falls short of the full clone set. An unresolved V gene accounts for under half of the shortfall where checked; the remainder is of unknown origin. Here the sample has some 210,000 clones; 92% occur a single time. Around 1.2% of the sample goes to the ten largest clones. The sample was peripheral blood. These receptors all stem from a man aged 25 to 40 with acute or convalescent COVID-19.

The gene calls are TRBV6-5 and TRBJ2-7; TRBD1 is a possible D gene (5 bases). Trimming took off 7 bases at V and 3 bases at J, with 13 bases between the two ends. Germline loops: CDR1 MNHEY, CDR2 SVGAGI. This CDR3 has 13 residues. CDR3 coding DNA: TGTGCCAGCACGGGCAGGGCGCGCTACGAGCAGTACTTC. Its translation is CASTGRARYEQYF.

The CDR3 sequence: CASRKRGQKGGSSYNEQFF. The CDR3 bases are TGTGCAAGTCGCAAAAGGGGTCAGAAAGGAGGGAGCTCCTACAATGAGCAGTTCTTC. The genes are TRBV12-2 and TRBJ2-1; the D call of TRBD2 is as the table states it, not checked on the DNA. TRBV12-2 represents a pseudogene. The CDR3 is 19 residues long.

The CDR3 region is CASSPDGQGASTGELFF. The CDR3 nucleotides are TGTGCCAGCAGCCCCGATGGACAGGGGGCGAGCACCGGGGAGCTGTTTTTT. The V and J genes are TRBV5-4 and TRBJ2-2, with 11 bases matching TRBD1. Germline CDR1 is SGHNT and CDR2 is YYREEE (reference sequence). The V and J ends lost 4 bases and 4 bases, in that order; junction bases with no gene match: 9. CDR3 length equals 17 residues.

V is TRBV19 and J is TRBJ2-1; 9 bases agree with TRBD2. CDR3 length: 16 amino acids. The V gene's germline CDR1 is LNHDA and CDR2 SQIVND (reference sequence). V was clipped by 4 bases and J by 9 bases; unmatched bases: 13. Here the CDR3 reads CASSTRGSGRIGEQFF. The CDR3 nucleotides read TGTGCCAGTAGTACCCGTGGTAGCGGGAGAATCGGTGAGCAGTTCTTC.

The chain employs TRBV28 and TRBJ1-1, with D perhaps matching TRBD1 (5 bases). Per germline, CDR1 MDHEN and CDR2 SYDVKM. Trimming left V 5 bases short and J 2 bases short, with 15 bases between. This CDR3 has 15 residues. CDR3: CASSHPPGKNTEAFF. The CDR3 nucleotides read TGTGCCAGCAGTCACCCCCCAGGGAAAAACACTGAAGCTTTCTTT. Full variable domain (missing parts from reference TRBV28 and TRBJ1-1): DVKVTQSSRYLVKRTGEKVFLECVQDMDHENMFWYRQDPGLGLRLIYFSYDVKMKEKGDIPEGYSVSREKKERFSLILESASTNQTSMYLCASSHPPGKNTEAFFGQGTRLTVV.

The chain combines TRBV11-3 with TRBJ2-2; a possible D gene is TRBD2 (5 bases). The V end was cut by 5 bases, the J end by 0 bases, with 10 bases between. CDR1 and CDR2 from the germline V gene are SGHNT and YENEEA. The CDR3 length is 15 residues. DNA of the CDR3: TGTGCCAGCAGCCACCTAGCAGCGAACACCGGGGAGCTGTTTTTT. Residues: CASSHLAANTGELFF.

The chain combines TRBV5-4 with TRBJ2-5; D ambiguous. Germline V gene sequence: CDR1 SGHNT, CDR2 YYREEE (reference sequence). The V end lost 3 bases, the J end lost 0 bases, and 3 bases lay between the germline ends. The CDR3 runs 12 residues. CDR3 protein: CASSSYQETQYF. The DNA of the CDR3 is TGTGCCAGCAGCTCATACCAAGAGACCCAGTACTTC.

This clone was counted once. This chain joins TRBV15 and TRBJ2-5; TRBD2 matches at 8 bases. After removal of 8 bases from V and 5 bases from J, the junction contained 10 bases not matched to a gene. This CDR3 has 14 residues. Germline CDR1 and CDR2: LNHNV and YYDKDF (reference sequence). DNA of the CDR3: TGTGCCACCGCAGGCGGGGGGCCACGGGAGACCCAGTACTTC. Its translation: CATAGGGPRETQYF.

This rearrangement joins TRBV7-6 to TRBJ1-2; D is unresolved. The ends were cut back, 4 bases at V and 8 bases at J, with 5 bases in the middle. The CDR3 covers 10 residues. Germline V lookup: CDR1 SGHVS, CDR2 FNYEAQ. The CDR3 bases are TGTGCCAGCAGCTCACTAGGCTACACCTTC. It translates to CASSSLGYTF.

This sequence joins TRBV25-1 and TRBJ1-2; D ambiguous. This CDR3 is 18 amino acids long. Germline values: CDR1 MGHDK, CDR2 SYGVNS. The V and J ends lost 2 bases and 3 bases respectively, with 22 bases between them. Here the CDR3 reads CASSENSLTAGEDYGYTF. The CDR3, as DNA: TGTGCCAGCAGTGAAAATTCATTAACAGCCGGGGAGGACTATGGCTACACCTTC.

This sequence joins TRBV6-1 and TRBJ1-5, with a possible D match to TRBD1 (5 bases). V shed 2 bases and J shed 10 bases, with 18 bases lying between them. Germline assignment: CDR1 MNHNS and CDR2 SASEGT. The CDR3 sequence is 15 residues long. CDR3 sequence reads: CASSENTLLRGPQHF. Written as DNA, the CDR3 is TGTGCCAGCAGTGAAAATACCCTTCTAAGGGGCCCCCAGCATTTT.

This chain uses TRBV19 with TRBJ1-1; TRBD1 agrees at 8 bases. The CDR3 covers 14 residues. Germline loops: CDR1 LNHDA, CDR2 SQIVND (reference sequence). The V segment lost 3 bases and the J segment 0 bases; nucleotides outside the gene matches: 0. The CDR3 protein is CASSMTGVNTEAFF. CDR3 DNA: TGTGCCAGTAGTATGACAGGGGTGAACACTGAAGCTTTCTTT.

The chain has TRBV6-6 and TRBJ2-1, with 11 positions matching TRBD1. V dropped 4 bases and J dropped 6; count of bases not matched to a gene: 5. This CDR3 is 15 amino acids long. Per germline, CDR1 MNHNY and CDR2 SVGAGI (reference sequence). The CDR3 coding sequence is TGTGCCAGCAGTTGGACAGGGGGCTTTGGCAATGAGCAGTTCTTC. It yields the protein CASSWTGGFGNEQFF.

The chain combines TRBV27 with TRBJ1-5; tentative D call: TRBD1 (5 bases). CDR1 is MNHEY, CDR2 SMNVEV, per germline (reference sequence). V was pared by 6 bases and J by 4 bases, with 16 bases between. The CDR3 consists of 15 residues. CDR3 coding DNA: TGTGCCAGCAGCCGTTATGGGGCCCAGAATCAGCCCCAGCATTTT. Its translation is CASSRYGAQNQPQHF.

This chain uses TRBV28 with TRBJ2-1; D call uncertain. This CDR3 spans 11 amino acids. Deletions cut 5 bases from V and 6 bases from J, with 5 bases between. Per germline, CDR1 MDHEN and CDR2 SYDVKM. Here the CDR3 DNA reads TGTGCCAGCAGTGGCTCCAATGAGCAGTTCTTC. This codes for CASSGSNEQFF.

The chain employs TRBV19 and TRBJ2-2; 9 positions agree with TRBD2. The CDR3 runs 18 residues. The germline CDR1 and CDR2 sequences are LNHDA and SQIVND (reference sequence). V lost 9 bases and J lost 5; bases outside the gene matches: 19. CDR3 loop: CASRPSGLAGPSTGELFF. The CDR3 DNA reads as TGTGCCAGCCGCCCATCAGGCCTAGCGGGACCAAGTACCGGGGAGCTGTTTTTT. Full variable domain (remainder filled in from reference TRBV19 and TRBJ2-2): DGGITQSPKYLFRKEGQNVTLSCEQNLNHDAMYWYRQDPGQGLRLIYYSQIVNDFQKGDIAEGYSVSREKKESFPLTVTSAQKNPTAFYLCASRPSGLAGPSTGELFFGEGSRLTVL.

The chain's CDR3 is CASSPPLAGAHEQYF. Written as DNA, the CDR3 is TGTGCCAGCAGCCCCCCCTTAGCGGGAGCACACGAGCAGTACTTC. The rearrangement joins TRBV6-5 to TRBJ2-7; 9 nucleotides match TRBD2. CDR3 length equals 15 residues. Germline V gene data show CDR1 as MNHEY and CDR2 as SVGAGI. J was trimmed by 5 bases and V by 6 bases; bases with no gene match: 11.

CDR3 amino acids: CASSQLSRELFF. In nucleotides, the CDR3 is TGTGCCAGCAGCCAGTTAAGCCGGGAGCTGTTTTTT. The gene calls are TRBV3-1 (or the pseudogene TRBV3-2) and TRBJ2-2; D gene ambiguous. CDR1 LGHDT and CDR2 YNNKEL come from the germline V gene (reference sequence). The V gene lost 3 bases and the J gene lost 9 bases, with 8 bases spanning the gap. The CDR3 has 12 residues.

J is TRBJ1-2 and V is TRBV2; 7 positions agree with TRBD1. The CDR3 spans 12 residues. J was trimmed by 4 bases and V by 8 bases; bases with no gene match: 4. Germline CDR1 reads SNHLY; CDR2 reads FYNNEI. The CDR3 region has the DNA TGTGCCAGCTCCGGGACAGCCTATGGCTACACCTTC. Protein: CASSGTAYGYTF.

This chain joins TRBV6-1 and TRBJ2-2; 11 nucleotides agree with TRBD2. This CDR3 has 17 residues. Trimming at V came to 3 bases and at J to 6 bases, leaving 9 bases not matched to a gene. The germline V gene encodes CDR1 MNHNS and CDR2 SASEGT. The CDR3 DNA reads as TGTGCCAGCAGTGATCCTAGCGGGAGGAAGGGCGCCGGGGAGCTGTTTTTT. Translating it yields CASSDPSGRKGAGELFF.

The V call is TRBV30, the J call TRBJ1-2, with D perhaps TRBD1 (5 bases). CDR3 length equals 11 residues. Germline assignment: CDR1 GTSNPN and CDR2 SVGIG (reference sequence). Deletions cut 4 bases from V and 7 bases from J, with 10 bases between. CDR3 residues: CAWKWGGGYTF. DNA for the CDR3: TGTGCCTGGAAATGGGGCGGTGGCTACACCTTC.

This rearrangement joins TRBV7-3 to TRBJ2-5; perhaps TRBD1 as D (5 bases). CDR1 and CDR2 from the germline V gene are SGHTA and FQGTGA. Trimming shortened V by 4 bases and J by 1 base, and 13 bases separated the two germline ends. The CDR3 length is 15 residues. The CDR3 coding sequence is TGTGCCAGCAGCTCGCAGGGTCTCCCCCAAGAGACCCAGTACTTC. This translates into CASSSQGLPQETQYF.

A single count supports this clone. The DNA for the CDR3 is TGTGCCAGCAGAGACGGGTTTGGGACAGATACGCAGTATTTT. It codes for CASRDGFGTDTQYF. The chain combines TRBV19 with TRBJ2-3; D not certain. Trimming cost V 9 bases and J 3 bases, with 16 bases left between them. In germline, CDR1 is LNHDA, CDR2 SQIVND (reference sequence). CDR3 length equals 14 residues.

J is TRBJ2-5 and V is TRBV29-1, with D perhaps TRBD2 (6 bases). The CDR3 contains 15 residues. V was clipped by 8 bases and J by 4 bases, with 23 bases between them. Germline loops: CDR1 SQVTM, CDR2 ANQGSEA. CDR3 nucleotide sequence: TGCAGCTTGATTGCGGTCCGAGGAGGGTTAGAGACCCAGTACTTC. Its protein product is CSLIAVRGGLETQYF.

The chain combines TRBV2 with TRBJ2-1, with 10 bases lining up with TRBD2. CDR1 is SNHLY and CDR2 is FYNNEI in the germline V gene. The CDR3 contains 15 residues. Germline trimming cut 4 bases from V and 2 bases from J; bases unmatched to any gene: 2. CDR3 residues: CASSGSGRAYNEQFF. The CDR3 DNA reads as TGTGCCAGCAGTGGCAGCGGGAGGGCCTACAATGAGCAGTTCTTC.

V usage is TRBV28 and J usage is TRBJ1-2; D is unresolved. The CDR3 loop spans 14 amino acids. Germline CDR1 and CDR2: MDHEN and SYDVKM. Trimming took off 5 bases at V and 2 bases at J, with 12 bases between the two ends. DNA for the CDR3: TGTGCCAGCAGTCCACCTTGGCGGAACTATGGCTACACCTTC. Protein: CASSPPWRNYGYTF.